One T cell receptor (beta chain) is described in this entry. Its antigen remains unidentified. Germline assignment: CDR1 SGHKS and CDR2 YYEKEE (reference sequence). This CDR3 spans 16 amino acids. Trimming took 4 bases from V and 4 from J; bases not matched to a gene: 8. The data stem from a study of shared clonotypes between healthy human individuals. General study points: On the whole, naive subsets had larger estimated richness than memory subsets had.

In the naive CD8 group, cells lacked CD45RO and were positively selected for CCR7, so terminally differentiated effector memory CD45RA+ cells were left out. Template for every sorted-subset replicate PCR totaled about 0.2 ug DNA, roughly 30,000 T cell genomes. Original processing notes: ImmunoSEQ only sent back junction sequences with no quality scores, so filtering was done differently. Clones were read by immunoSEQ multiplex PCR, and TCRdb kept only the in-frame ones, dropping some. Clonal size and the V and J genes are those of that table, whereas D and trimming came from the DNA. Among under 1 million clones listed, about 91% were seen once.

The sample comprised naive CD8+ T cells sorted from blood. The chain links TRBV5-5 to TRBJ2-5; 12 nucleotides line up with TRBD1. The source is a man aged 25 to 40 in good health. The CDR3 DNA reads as TGTGCCAGCAGCCAACCGGGACAGGGGGCCCGAGAGACCCAGTACTTC. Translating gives CASSQPGQGARETQYF.